The 11 T cell receptor beta chains listed next were all sequenced from one sample in a study of T-cell memory formation after mild COVID-19. A single record per CDR3 protein comes from TCRdb applying MiXCR to the 5' RACE reads. The top ten hold 3.5% to 4.5% of the sample, which has around 160,000 distinct CDR3 sequences, approximately 10% seen once. The specimen sequenced was PBMCs or a T cell subset sorted from them (not recorded which). These receptors were collected from a young man who had mild COVID-19 (a few samples of this study predate the infection). Cell type and time point are not known.

The chain recombines TRBV5-1 with TRBJ1-6, with 7 bases fitting TRBD1. Germline V lookup: CDR1 SGHRS, CDR2 YFSETQ. The CDR3 is 14 residues long. Trimming took 3 bases from V and 7 from J; bases not matched to a gene: 4. Here the CDR3 DNA reads TGCGCCAGCAGCTCCACAGGGGCAAATTCACCCCTCCACTTT. Its translation: CASSSTGANSPLHF.

This clonotype was detected only a few times. The chain uses TRBV18 and TRBJ2-3, with 8 bases aligning to TRBD2. V shed 3 bases, J shed 2 bases, and the junction held 4 bases outside the gene matches. Germline CDR1 is KGHSH and CDR2 is LQKENI. The CDR3 has 15 residues. DNA of the CDR3: TGTGCCAGCTCACCGCCCGGGGGGGCCACAGATACGCAGTATTTT. Translation gives CASSPPGGATDTQYF.

This chain connects TRBV12-3 or TRBV12-4 to TRBJ2-1; 9 bases match TRBD2. The J segment lost 9 bases and the V segment lost 5 bases, leaving 11 bases of the junction unmatched. This CDR3 is built from 15 residues. The CDR3 protein is CASSPRAGGRSEQFF. CDR3 coding DNA: TGTGCCAGCAGTCCCAGGGCGGGGGGGCGAAGTGAGCAGTTCTTC.

The V and J genes are TRBV7-2 and TRBJ1-1; no clear D gene. V was shortened by 8 bases and J by 5 bases, with 15 bases between the two germline ends. The CDR3 has 13 residues. CDR1 and CDR2 from the germline V gene are SGHTA and FQGNSA. CDR3 loop: CASSQLQVTEAFF. For the CDR3, the DNA is TGTGCCAGCTCACAATTGCAGGTTACTGAAGCTTTCTTT.

The V call is TRBV5-1, the J call TRBJ2-7, with TRBD1 identical over 7 bases. The germline V gene encodes CDR1 SGHRS and CDR2 YFSETQ. V lost 3 bases to trimming and J lost 2 bases; unmatched junction nucleotides: 5. This CDR3 comprises 14 residues. CDR3 loop: CASSSDRDTYEQYF. The CDR3, as DNA: TGCGCCAGCAGCTCAGACAGGGACACCTACGAGCAGTACTTC.

This clonotype came up many times. The chain carries TRBV29-1 and TRBJ2-1; D not certain. This CDR3 is 12 amino acids long. Germline V gene sequence: CDR1 SQVTM, CDR2 ANQGSEA. V lost 1 base and J lost 6, with 7 bases in between. For the CDR3, the DNA is TGCAGCGTTGAAGGCTACACCAATGAGCAGTTCTTC. It translates to CSVEGYTNEQFF.

As to this clonotype: An end of the junction does not agree with germline; a read error may underlie this. The J gene is TRBJ2-4, the V gene TRBV18, with unresolved D. The CDR3 is 13 residues long. Germline loops: CDR1 KGHSH, CDR2 LQKENI. CDR3 DNA sequence: TGTGCCAGCTCACCGCTACCCAAAGACATTCAGTACTTC. Translating gives CASSPLPKDIQYF.

The chain links TRBV4-2 to TRBJ1-1; D call uncertain. The CDR3 runs to 15 residues. The germline CDR1 and CDR2 sequences are LGHNA and YNFKEQ. The ends were cut back, 2 bases at V and 7 bases at J, with 17 bases in the middle. The CDR3 loop reads CASSQTPKAAYEAFF. CDR3 DNA sequence: TGTGCCAGCAGCCAAACTCCTAAGGCTGCCTATGAAGCTTTCTTT.

This clonotype has a handful of counts. The J gene is TRBJ1-6, the V gene TRBV7-2; unclear D gene. This CDR3 region has 13 residues. V lost 1 base, J lost 14 bases, and 12 bases lay in between. CDR1 and CDR2 (germline): SGHTA, FQGNSA. The CDR3 loop is CASSLGGYRTLHF. CDR3 DNA: TGTGCCAGCAGCTTAGGCGGGTACCGGACCCTCCACTTT. Full variable domain (remainder filled in from reference TRBV7-2 and TRBJ1-6): GAGVSQSPSNKVTEKGKDVELRCDPISGHTALYWYRQSLGQGLEFLIYFQGNSAPDKSGLPSDRFSAERTGGSVSTLTIQRTQQEDSAVYLCASSLGGYRTLHFGNGTRLTVT.

This clonotype has a handful of counts. The chain combines TRBV29-1 with TRBJ2-1; TRBD2 aligns across 11 bases. From germline, CDR1 is SQVTM and CDR2 ANQGSEA. The V gene end was trimmed by 1 base and the J gene end by 3 bases; junction bases not matched to a gene: 2. This CDR3 has 15 residues. CDR3 in amino acids: CSVEGLAGIYNEQFF. The CDR3 DNA follows: TGCAGCGTTGAAGGACTAGCGGGGATCTACAATGAGCAGTTCTTC.

The J gene is TRBJ1-5, the V gene TRBV11-2; D is ambiguous. Germline-derived CDR1 and CDR2 are SGHAT and FQNNGV. V shed 6 bases and J shed 0 bases, with 27 bases lying between them. The CDR3 has 20 amino acids. The CDR3 DNA sequence: TGTGCCAGCAGTCCGACACCCGGCCGGAAAGAACCTTATAGCAATCAGCCCCAGCATTTT. Translating it yields CASSPTPGRKEPYSNQPQHF. Together with reference TRBV11-2 and TRBJ1-5, the CDR3 gives the full variable domain: EAGVAQSPRYKIIEKRQSVAFWCNPISGHATLYWYQQILGQGPKLLIQFQNNGVVDDSQLPKDRFSAERLKGVDSTLKIQPAKLEDSAVYLCASSPTPGRKEPYSNQPQHFGDGTRLSIL.